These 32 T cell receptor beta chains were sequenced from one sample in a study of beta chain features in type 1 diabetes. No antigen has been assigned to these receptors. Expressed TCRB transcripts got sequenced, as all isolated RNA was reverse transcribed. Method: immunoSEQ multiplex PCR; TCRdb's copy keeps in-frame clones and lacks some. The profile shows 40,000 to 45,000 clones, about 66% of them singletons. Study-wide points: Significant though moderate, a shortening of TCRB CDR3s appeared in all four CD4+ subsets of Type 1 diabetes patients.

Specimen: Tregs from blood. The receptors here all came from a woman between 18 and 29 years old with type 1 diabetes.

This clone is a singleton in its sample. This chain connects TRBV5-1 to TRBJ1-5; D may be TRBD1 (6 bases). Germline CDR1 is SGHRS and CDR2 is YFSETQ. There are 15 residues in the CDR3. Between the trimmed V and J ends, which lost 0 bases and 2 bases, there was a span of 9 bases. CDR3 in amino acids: CASSLEGGGNQPQHF. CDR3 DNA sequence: TGCGCCAGCAGCTTGGAGGGGGGGGGCAATCAGCCCCAGCATTTT.

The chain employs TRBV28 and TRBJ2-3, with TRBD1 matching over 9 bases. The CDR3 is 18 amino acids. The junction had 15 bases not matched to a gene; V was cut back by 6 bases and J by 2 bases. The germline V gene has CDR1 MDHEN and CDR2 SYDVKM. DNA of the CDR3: TGTGCCAGCAGACAGGGGGCGGGTAGGAGCGCCCTCACAGATACGCAGTATTTT. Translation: CASRQGAGRSALTDTQYF. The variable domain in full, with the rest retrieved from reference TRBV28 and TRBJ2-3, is DVKVTQSSRYLVKRTGEKVFLECVQDMDHENMFWYRQDPGLGLRLIYFSYDVKMKEKGDIPEGYSVSREKKERFSLILESASTNQTSMYLCASRQGAGRSALTDTQYFGPGTRLTVL.

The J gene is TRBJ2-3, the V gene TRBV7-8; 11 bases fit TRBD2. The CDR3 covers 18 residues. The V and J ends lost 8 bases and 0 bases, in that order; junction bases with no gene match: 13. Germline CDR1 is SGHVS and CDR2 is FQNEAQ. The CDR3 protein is CASAPGLAARLSTDTQYF. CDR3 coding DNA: TGTGCCAGCGCACCGGGACTAGCGGCCCGACTGAGCACAGATACGCAGTATTTT.

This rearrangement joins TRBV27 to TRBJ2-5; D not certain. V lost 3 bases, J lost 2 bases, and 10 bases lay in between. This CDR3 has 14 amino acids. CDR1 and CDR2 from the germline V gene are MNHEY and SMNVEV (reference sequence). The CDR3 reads CASSFRLDQETQYF. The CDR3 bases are TGTGCCAGCAGTTTCCGGCTAGATCAAGAGACCCAGTACTTC.

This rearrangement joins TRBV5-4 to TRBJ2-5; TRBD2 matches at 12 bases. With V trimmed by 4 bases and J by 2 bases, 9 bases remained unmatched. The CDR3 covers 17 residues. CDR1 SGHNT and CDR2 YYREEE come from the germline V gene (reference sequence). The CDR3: CASSPNPLAGGQETQYF. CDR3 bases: TGTGCCAGCAGCCCGAACCCGCTAGCGGGGGGGCAAGAGACCCAGTACTTC. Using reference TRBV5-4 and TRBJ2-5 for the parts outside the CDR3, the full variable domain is ETGVTQSPTHLIKTRGQQVTLRCSSQSGHNTVSWYQQALGQGPQFIFQYYREEENGRGNFPPRFSGLQFPNYSSELNVNALELDDSALYLCASSPNPLAGGQETQYFGPGTRLLVL.

CDR3: CASSSYRAPTEAFF. CDR3 coding DNA: TGTGCCAGCAGTTCTTACAGGGCCCCAACTGAAGCTTTCTTT. The J gene is TRBJ1-1, the V gene TRBV28, with a possible D match to TRBD1 (6 bases). V was shortened by 4 bases and J by 5 bases, with 14 bases between the two germline ends. This CDR3 is 14 amino acids long. Per the germline V gene, CDR1 is MDHEN and CDR2 is SYDVKM.

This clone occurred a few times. CDR3 nucleotide sequence: TGCGCCAGCAGCTTGGCCCCCGGTTCCGAGAGGAGTGGCTACACCTTC. Protein product: CASSLAPGSERSGYTF. V is TRBV5-1 and J is TRBJ1-2; D uncertain. V lost 0 bases and J lost 7, with 19 bases in between. The CDR3 has 16 residues. Germline V gene sequence: CDR1 SGHRS, CDR2 YFSETQ.

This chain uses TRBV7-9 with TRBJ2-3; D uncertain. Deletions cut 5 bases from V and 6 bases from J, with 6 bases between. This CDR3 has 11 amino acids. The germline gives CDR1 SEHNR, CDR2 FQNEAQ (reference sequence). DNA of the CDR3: TGTGCCAGCAGCACCGGTGATACGCAGTATTTT. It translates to CASSTGDTQYF. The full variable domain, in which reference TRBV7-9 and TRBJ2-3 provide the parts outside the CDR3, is DTGVSQNPRHKITKRGQNVTFRCDPISEHNRLYWYRQTLGQGPEFLTYFQNEAQLEKSRLLSDRFSAERPKGSFSTLEIQRTEQGDSAMYLCASSTGDTQYFGPGTRLTVL.

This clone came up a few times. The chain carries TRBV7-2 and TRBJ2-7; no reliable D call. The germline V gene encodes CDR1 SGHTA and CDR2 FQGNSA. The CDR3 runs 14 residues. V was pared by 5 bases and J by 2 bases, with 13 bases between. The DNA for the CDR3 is TGTGCCAGCAGCCCAGCGAGACTTACCTACGAGCAGTACTTC. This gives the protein CASSPARLTYEQYF.

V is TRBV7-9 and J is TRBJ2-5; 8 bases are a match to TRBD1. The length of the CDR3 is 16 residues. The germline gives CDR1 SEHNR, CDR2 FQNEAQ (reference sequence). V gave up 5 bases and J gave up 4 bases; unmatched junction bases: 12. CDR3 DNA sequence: TGTGCCAGCAGCCCCGCCTGGACAGGGCTTGGAGAGACCCAGTACTTC. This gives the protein CASSPAWTGLGETQYF.

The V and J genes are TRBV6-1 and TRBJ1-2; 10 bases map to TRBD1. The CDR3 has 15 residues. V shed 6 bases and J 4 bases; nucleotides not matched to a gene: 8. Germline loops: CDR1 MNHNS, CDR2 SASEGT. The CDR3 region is CASRSTGGRLYGYTF. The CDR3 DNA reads TGTGCCAGCAGATCGACAGGGGGCCGTCTCTATGGCTACACCTTC.

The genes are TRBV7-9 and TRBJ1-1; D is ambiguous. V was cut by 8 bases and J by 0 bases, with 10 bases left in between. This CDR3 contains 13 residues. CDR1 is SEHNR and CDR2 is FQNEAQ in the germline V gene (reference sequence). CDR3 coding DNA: TGTGCCAGCGTTGGTAGTGTGAACACTGAAGCTTTCTTT. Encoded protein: CASVGSVNTEAFF.

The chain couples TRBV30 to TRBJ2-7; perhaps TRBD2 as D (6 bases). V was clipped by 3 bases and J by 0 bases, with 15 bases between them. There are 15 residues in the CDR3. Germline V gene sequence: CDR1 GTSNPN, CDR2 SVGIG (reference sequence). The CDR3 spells CAWRTGGLSSYEQYF. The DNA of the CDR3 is TGTGCCTGGAGGACCGGAGGGCTAAGCTCCTACGAGCAGTACTTC.

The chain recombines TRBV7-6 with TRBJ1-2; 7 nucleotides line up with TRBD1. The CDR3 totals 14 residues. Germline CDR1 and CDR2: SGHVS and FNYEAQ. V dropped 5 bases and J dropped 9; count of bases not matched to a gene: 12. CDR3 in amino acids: CASSPTGTATRYTF. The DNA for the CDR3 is TGTGCCAGCAGCCCCACCGGGACAGCGACGCGCTACACCTTC.

The CDR3 bases are TGTGCCAGTCAGGGGAGAAGCAATCAGCCCCAGCATTTT. Translating gives CASQGRSNQPQHF. V gene TRBV19 combines with J gene TRBJ1-5; maybe TRBD1 (6 bases). The V gene's germline CDR1 is LNHDA and CDR2 SQIVND (reference sequence). V was cut by 8 bases and J by 1 base, with 9 bases left in between. CDR3 size: 13 residues.

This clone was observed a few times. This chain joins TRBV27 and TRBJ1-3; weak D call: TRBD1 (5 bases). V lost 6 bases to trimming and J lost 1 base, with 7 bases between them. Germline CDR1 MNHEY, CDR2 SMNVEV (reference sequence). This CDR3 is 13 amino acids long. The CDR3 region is CASRSGSGNTIYF. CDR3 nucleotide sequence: TGTGCCAGCAGGTCAGGGTCTGGAAACACCATATATTTT.

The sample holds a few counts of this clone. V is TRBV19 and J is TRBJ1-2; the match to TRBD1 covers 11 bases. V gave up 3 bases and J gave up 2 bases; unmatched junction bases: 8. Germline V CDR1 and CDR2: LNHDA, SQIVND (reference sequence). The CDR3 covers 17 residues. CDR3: CASSIFAGTGGNYGYTF. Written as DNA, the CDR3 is TGTGCCAGTAGTATCTTCGCCGGGACAGGGGGGAACTATGGCTACACCTTC.

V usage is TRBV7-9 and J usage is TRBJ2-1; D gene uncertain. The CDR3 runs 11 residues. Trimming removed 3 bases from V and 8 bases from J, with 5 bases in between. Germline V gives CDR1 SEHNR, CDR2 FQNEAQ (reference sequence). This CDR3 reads CASSFIDEQFF. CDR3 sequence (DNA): TGTGCCAGCAGCTTTATAGATGAGCAGTTCTTC.

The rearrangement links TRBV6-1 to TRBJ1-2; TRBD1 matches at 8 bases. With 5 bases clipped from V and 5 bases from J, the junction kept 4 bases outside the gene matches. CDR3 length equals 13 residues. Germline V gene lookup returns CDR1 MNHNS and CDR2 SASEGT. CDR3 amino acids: CASSFRTGYGYTF. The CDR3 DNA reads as TGTGCCAGCAGTTTCCGGACAGGGTATGGCTACACCTTC.

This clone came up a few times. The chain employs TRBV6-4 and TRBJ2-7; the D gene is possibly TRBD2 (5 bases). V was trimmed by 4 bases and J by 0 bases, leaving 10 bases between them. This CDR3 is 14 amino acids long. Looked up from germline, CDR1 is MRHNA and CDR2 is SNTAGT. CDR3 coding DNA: TGTGCCAGCAGTGTGTCCGAGGGCTCCTACGAGCAGTACTTC. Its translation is CASSVSEGSYEQYF.

The chain's CDR3 is CARTGSGTGELFF. CDR3 nucleotides: TGTGCCAGGACAGGGTCTGGTACCGGGGAGCTGTTTTTT. This chain connects TRBV19 to TRBJ2-2; 7 bases align to TRBD1. The germline V gene has CDR1 LNHDA and CDR2 SQIVND (reference sequence). After removal of 9 bases from V and 5 bases from J, the junction contained 6 bases not matched to a gene. There are 13 residues in the CDR3.

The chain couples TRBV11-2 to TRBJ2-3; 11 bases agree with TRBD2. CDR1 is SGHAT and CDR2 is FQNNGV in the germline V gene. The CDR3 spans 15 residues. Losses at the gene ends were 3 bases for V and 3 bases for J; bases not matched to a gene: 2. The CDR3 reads CASSFSGGATDTQYF. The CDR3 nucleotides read TGTGCCAGCAGCTTTAGCGGGGGGGCAACAGATACGCAGTATTTT.

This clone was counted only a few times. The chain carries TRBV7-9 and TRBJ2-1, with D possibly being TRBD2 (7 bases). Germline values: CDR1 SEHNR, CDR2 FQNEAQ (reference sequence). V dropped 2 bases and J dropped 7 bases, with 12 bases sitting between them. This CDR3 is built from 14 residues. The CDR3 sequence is CASSLRRGRNEQFF. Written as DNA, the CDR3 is TGTGCCAGCAGCTTACGGCGGGGGCGGAATGAGCAGTTCTTC.

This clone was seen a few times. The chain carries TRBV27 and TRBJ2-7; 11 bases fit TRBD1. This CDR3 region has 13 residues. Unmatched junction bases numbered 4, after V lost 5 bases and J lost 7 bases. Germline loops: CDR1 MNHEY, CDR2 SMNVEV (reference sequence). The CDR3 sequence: CASSRTGGWEQYF. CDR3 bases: TGTGCCAGCAGTCGGACAGGGGGCTGGGAGCAGTACTTC.

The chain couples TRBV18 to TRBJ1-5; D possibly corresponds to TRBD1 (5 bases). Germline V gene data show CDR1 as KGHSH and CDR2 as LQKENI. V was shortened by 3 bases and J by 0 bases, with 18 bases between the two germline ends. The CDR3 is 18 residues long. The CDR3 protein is CASSPGSTGKYSNQPQHF. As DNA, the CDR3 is TGTGCCAGCTCACCCGGTTCAACAGGAAAATATAGCAATCAGCCCCAGCATTTT.

The CDR3 DNA sequence: TGCAGCGCCCTAAGGACAGAACCTAACTATGGCTACACCTTC. It specifies CSALRTEPNYGYTF. The chain uses TRBV29-1 and TRBJ1-2, with D tentatively TRBD1 (6 bases). The V end lost 7 bases, the J end lost 0 bases, and 15 bases lay between the germline ends. The germline CDR1 and CDR2 sequences are SQVTM and ANQGSEA. There are 14 residues in the CDR3.

The CDR3 reads CASSLGGSEQYF. CDR3 coding DNA: TGCGCCAGCAGCTTGGGCGGGTCCGAGCAGTACTTC. The chain carries TRBV5-1 and TRBJ2-7; weak D call: TRBD2 (5 bases). Germline V gene lookup returns CDR1 SGHRS and CDR2 YFSETQ. V was shortened by 0 bases and J by 6 bases, with 7 bases between the two germline ends. The CDR3 consists of 12 residues.

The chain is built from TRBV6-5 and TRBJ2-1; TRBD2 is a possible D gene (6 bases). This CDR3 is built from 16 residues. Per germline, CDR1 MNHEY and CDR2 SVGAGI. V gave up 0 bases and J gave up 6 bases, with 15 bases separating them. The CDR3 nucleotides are TGTGCCAGCAGTTACTCGATCCTGACTAGGGGCAATGAGCAGTTCTTC. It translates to CASSYSILTRGNEQFF.

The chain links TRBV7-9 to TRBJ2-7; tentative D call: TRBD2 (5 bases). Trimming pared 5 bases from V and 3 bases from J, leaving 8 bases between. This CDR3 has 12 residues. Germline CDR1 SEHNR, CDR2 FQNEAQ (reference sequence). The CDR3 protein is CASSDRDYEQYF. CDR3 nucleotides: TGTGCCAGCAGCGACCGGGACTACGAGCAGTACTTC.

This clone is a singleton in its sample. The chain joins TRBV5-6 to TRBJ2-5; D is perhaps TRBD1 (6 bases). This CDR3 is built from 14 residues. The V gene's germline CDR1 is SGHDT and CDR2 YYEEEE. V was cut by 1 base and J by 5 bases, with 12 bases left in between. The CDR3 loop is CASSLLTGRETQYF. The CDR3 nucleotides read TGTGCCAGCAGCTTGTTAACAGGGCGCGAGACCCAGTACTTC.

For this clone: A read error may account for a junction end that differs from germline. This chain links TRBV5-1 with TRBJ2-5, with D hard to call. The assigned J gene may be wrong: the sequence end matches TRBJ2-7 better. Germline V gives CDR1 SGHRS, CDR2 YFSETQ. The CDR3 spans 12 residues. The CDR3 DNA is TGCGCCAGCAGCTTGGCCTCCAACGAGCAGTACTTC. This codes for CASSLASNEQYF.

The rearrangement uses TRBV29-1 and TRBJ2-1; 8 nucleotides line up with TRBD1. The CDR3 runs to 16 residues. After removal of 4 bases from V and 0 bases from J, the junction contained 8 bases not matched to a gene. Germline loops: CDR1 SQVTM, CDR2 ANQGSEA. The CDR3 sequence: CSVAGTGLSSYNEQFF. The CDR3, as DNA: TGCAGCGTTGCCGGGACAGGTTTGAGCTCCTACAATGAGCAGTTCTTC.